This is a list of T cell receptor beta chains from one sample in a study of T cell changes during pregnancy in multiple sclerosis. Clones were sequenced by immunoSEQ multiplex PCR, and TCRdb holds only the in-frame ones, with some missing. Of more than 30,000 clones in the sample, 89% were seen once. The source material was CD8+ T cells from peripheral blood mononuclear cells, sampled in the second trimester of pregnancy. Receptors were obtained from a female donor with multiple sclerosis, enrolled in a pregnancy study. Each CDR3 is given with its conserved first and last residue. Fields, in order: V gene, clone size, D gene, J gene, CDR3 protein, CDR3 DNA. The D gene is left open where the match is weak. Where a row states a size, it is once, few, many or the class of an expanded clone; other rows omit it.

TRBV7-9	.	.	TRBJ2-5	CASSSKVGDPYQETQYF	TGTGCCAGCAGCTCCAAGGTGGGAGATCCGTACCAAGAGACCCAGTACTTC
TRBV7-4	.	TRBD2	TRBJ2-3	CASSSARTSGDSTDTQYF	TGTGCCAGCAGCTCTGCGCGGACTAGCGGGGATAGCACAGATACGCAGTATTTT
TRBV4-3	medium-sized	TRBD2	TRBJ2-5	CASSQDPGLAGGQIQYF	TGCGCCAGCAGCCAAGATCCGGGACTAGCGGGAGGCCAGATCCAGTACTTC
TRBV7-9	once	.	TRBJ2-3	CASSSLVDTQYF	TGTGCCAGCAGCTCCCTCGTGGATACGCAGTATTTT
TRBV12-5	.	TRBD2	TRBJ2-3	CASGSTSGRPGTDTQYF	TGTGCTAGTGGTTCGACTAGCGGGAGGCCTGGGACAGATACGCAGTATTTT
TRBV29-1	.	.	TRBJ1-1	CSVGGYGIRRGMNTEAFF	TGCAGCGTGGGGGGATACGGGATCCGGAGAGGCATGAACACTGAAGCTTTCTTT
TRBV27	.	.	TRBJ2-2	CASSFGAHLLGELFF	TGTGCCAGCAGTTTTGGGGCCCATTTACTCGGGGAGCTGTTTTTT
TRBV7-2	.	.	TRBJ2-7	CASSLPFTGVSYEQYF	TGTGCCAGCAGCTTACCCTTTACAGGTGTCTCCTACGAGCAGTACTTC
TRBV7-3	.	.	TRBJ2-1	CASSQIPGTYNEQFF	TGTGCCAGCAGCCAGATCCCAGGCACCTACAATGAGCAGTTCTTC
TRBV15	few	.	TRBJ2-7	CATSMSRDSLVNEQYF	TGTGCCACCAGCATGTCCCGGGACTCCCTCGTGAACGAGCAGTACTTC
TRBV27	.	.	TRBJ1-5	CASSLTKSGHQPQHF	TGTGCCAGCAGTTTGACAAAAAGCGGGCACCAGCCCCAGCATTTT
TRBV14	.	.	TRBJ1-3	CASSQDLGGRVFGHTIYF	TGTGCCAGCAGCCAAGATCTGGGCGGCAGGGTGTTTGGACACACCATATATTTT
TRBV29-1	.	TRBD2	TRBJ2-7	CSVRGGDRTHEQYF	TGCAGCGTTCGGGGGGGAGACAGGACCCACGAGCAGTACTTC
TRBV10-3	once	TRBD2	TRBJ2-2	CAISDTSGRVSTGELFF	TGTGCCATCAGCGATACTAGCGGGAGGGTCTCCACCGGGGAGCTGTTTTTT
TRBV4-2	few	.	TRBJ2-7	CASSPGTSPAYEQYF	TGTGCCAGCAGCCCTGGGACATCTCCTGCCTACGAGCAGTACTTC
TRBV7-3	.	.	TRBJ2-3	CASSSLDSTDTQYF	TGTGCCAGCAGCTCACTCGATAGCACAGATACGCAGTATTTT
TRBV15	few	.	TRBJ1-1	CATSRVEGGTEAFF	TGTGCCACCAGCAGAGTAGAGGGCGGCACTGAAGCTTTCTTT
TRBV27	.	.	TRBJ2-3	CASMGAGSKYSADTQYF	TGTGCCAGCATGGGGGCAGGTTCGAAGTATTCCGCAGATACGCAGTATTTT
TRBV5-5	.	.	TRBJ1-1	CASSSQGSTEAFF	TGTGCCAGCAGCTCACAGGGCTCCACTGAAGCTTTCTTT
TRBV11-2	.	TRBD1	TRBJ2-5	CASSPGTGRGQETQYF	TGTGCCAGCAGCCCCGGGACAGGGAGGGGACAAGAGACCCAGTACTTC
TRBV4-2	medium-sized	.	TRBJ2-6	CASSQEEGAGANVLTF	TGTGCCAGCAGCCAAGAAGAGGGAGCTGGGGCCAACGTCCTGACTTTC
TRBV30	.	TRBD2	TRBJ2-1	CAWSGLAGGYNEQFF	TGTGCCTGGAGTGGACTAGCGGGAGGCTACAATGAGCAGTTCTTC
TRBV6-1	.	.	TRBJ1-4	CASGREHLNEKLFF	TGTGCCAGCGGTCGGGAGCATCTTAATGAAAAACTGTTTTTT
TRBV27	.	.	TRBJ2-7	CASSYSRGYEQYF	TGTGCCAGCAGCTACTCCAGGGGATACGAGCAGTACTTC
TRBV4-3	few	TRBD2	TRBJ2-3	CASSQSMTSGPDTQYF	TGCGCCAGCAGCCAGAGTATGACTAGCGGTCCGGATACGCAGTATTTT
TRBV9	.	TRBD1	TRBJ1-5	CASSVGGTGNQPQHF	TGTGCCAGCAGCGTAGGAGGGACAGGCAATCAGCCCCAGCATTTT
TRBV4-1	once	TRBD2	TRBJ2-3	CASSQEDGQREGKQYF	TGCGCCAGCAGCCAAGAAGACGGCCAGCGGGAGGGCAAGCAGTATTTT
TRBV19	.	.	TRBJ1-5	CASGLNSNRPQHF	TGTGCCAGTGGACTAAATAGCAATCGGCCCCAGCATTTT
TRBV9	.	TRBD1	TRBJ2-7	CASSLGTGRDEQYF	TGTGCCAGCAGCCTAGGGACAGGACGGGACGAGCAGTACTTC
TRBV14	.	TRBD1	TRBJ2-1	CASSPGTGSYNEQFF	TGTGCCAGCAGCCCCGGGACAGGGTCCTACAATGAGCAGTTCTTC
TRBV13	.	.	TRBJ2-3	CASSLAGVRTDTQYF	TGTGCCAGCAGCTTAGCCGGGGTCCGTACAGATACGCAGTATTTT
TRBV4-3	.	.	TRBJ1-2	CASSQSQDGYGYTF	TGCGCCAGCAGCCAATCACAGGATGGCTATGGCTACACCTTC
TRBV6-6	few	TRBD2	TRBJ2-1	CASSYREGNEQFF	TGTGCCAGCAGTTACCGGGAGGGCAATGAGCAGTTCTTC
TRBV5-4	.	.	TRBJ2-7	CASSSRTGTREQYF	TGTGCCAGCAGCTCGAGGACTGGCACAAGGGAGCAGTACTTC
TRBV14	large	.	TRBJ2-7	CASSLSPGRGYEQYF	TGTGCCAGCAGCCTATCCCCAGGCAGGGGATACGAGCAGTACTTC
TRBV27	.	.	TRBJ1-5	CASANRSGYQPQHF	TGTGCCAGCGCCAACAGGTCCGGCTATCAGCCCCAGCATTTT
TRBV7-2	.	.	TRBJ1-1	CASSPTLGLTEAFF	TGTGCCAGCAGCCCCACCTTGGGGCTTACTGAAGCTTTCTTT
TRBV4-3	.	TRBD2	TRBJ2-3	CASSRGLAGGADTQYF	TGCGCCAGCAGCCGAGGACTAGCGGGGGGGGCAGATACGCAGTATTTT
TRBV4-1	once	TRBD2	TRBJ2-3	CASSQVAGIITDTQYF	TGCGCCAGCAGCCAGGTAGCGGGAATAATCACAGATACGCAGTATTTT
TRBV4-3	.	.	TRBJ2-7	CASSQDRGTSYEQYF	TGCGCCAGCAGCCAAGATAGAGGGACATCCTACGAGCAGTACTTC
TRBV5-1	.	TRBD1	TRBJ2-3	CASSINTRDRVMDTQYF	TGCGCCAGCAGCATAAACACCCGGGACAGGGTTATGGATACGCAGTATTTT
TRBV4-2	.	TRBD1	TRBJ2-6	CASSGTGSSGANVLTF	TGTGCCAGCTCCGGGACAGGGAGCTCTGGGGCCAACGTCCTGACTTTC
TRBV11-2	.	.	TRBJ2-1	CASSSSTDSNEQFF	TGTGCCAGCAGCTCGTCAACGGACTCCAATGAGCAGTTCTTC
TRBV27	few	TRBD1	TRBJ1-1	CASSGTGGLITEAFF	TGTGCCAGCAGTGGGACAGGGGGTCTAATCACTGAAGCTTTCTTT
TRBV28	.	TRBD1	TRBJ1-1	CASSPRDRATINTEAFF	TGTGCCAGCAGTCCCCGGGACAGGGCGACTATAAACACTGAAGCTTTCTTT
TRBV10-3	.	.	TRBJ2-5	CAIRPSLGGETQYF	TGTGCCATCCGTCCTAGCCTAGGCGGAGAGACCCAGTACTTC
TRBV7-9	.	TRBD1	TRBJ2-5	CASFQGARETQYF	TGTGCCAGCTTCCAGGGGGCCCGGGAGACCCAGTACTTC
TRBV12-5	few	.	TRBJ2-1	CASGFQYNEQFF	TGTGCTAGTGGTTTTCAGTACAATGAGCAGTTCTTC
TRBV28	.	TRBD1	TRBJ2-5	CATRSRLQGGETQYF	TGTGCCACCCGAAGTCGGTTACAGGGGGGAGAGACCCAGTACTTC
TRBV15	.	.	TRBJ2-5	CATSPSWGDETQYF	TGTGCCACCAGCCCATCGTGGGGGGACGAGACCCAGTACTTC
TRBV15	.	.	TRBJ2-5	CATSRDKETQYF	TGTGCCACCAGCAGAGATAAAGAGACCCAGTACTTC
TRBV6-1	.	TRBD1	TRBJ2-7	CASSEAPGQAYEQYF	TGTGCCAGCAGTGAAGCGCCGGGACAGGCCTACGAGCAGTACTTC
TRBV6-1	.	.	TRBJ1-1	CASSEGGPIEAFF	TGTGCCAGCAGTGAAGGGGGGCCGATTGAAGCTTTCTTT